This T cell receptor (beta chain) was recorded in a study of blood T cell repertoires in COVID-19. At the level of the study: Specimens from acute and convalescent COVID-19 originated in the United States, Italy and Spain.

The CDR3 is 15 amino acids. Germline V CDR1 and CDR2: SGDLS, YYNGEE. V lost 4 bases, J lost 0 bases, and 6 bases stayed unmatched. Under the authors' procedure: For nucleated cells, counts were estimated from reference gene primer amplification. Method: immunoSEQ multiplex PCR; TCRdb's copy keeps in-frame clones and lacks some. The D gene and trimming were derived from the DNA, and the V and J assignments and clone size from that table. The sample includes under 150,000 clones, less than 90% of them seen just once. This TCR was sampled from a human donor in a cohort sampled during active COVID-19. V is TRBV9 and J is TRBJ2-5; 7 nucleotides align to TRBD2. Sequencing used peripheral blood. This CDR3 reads CASSPHRGDQETQYF. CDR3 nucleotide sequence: TGTGCCAGCAGCCCTCACCGGGGGGACCAAGAGACCCAGTACTTC.